The present TCR beta chain was sequenced within a study of T cell responses to AZD1222 COVID-19 vaccine. General study results and limits: The study found Spike-specific TCR breadth and depth rose after two AZD1222 doses.

Points on this clone: What it binds is not known.

Generated by immunoSEQ multiplex PCR, the TCRdb table keeps only in-frame clones and is missing some. The data show 250,000 or so clones, approximately 95% seen once. The sample consisted of peripheral blood, taken on day 0 of AZD1222 vaccination. The receptor was isolated from an adult in good health.

CDR3 in DNA: TGCGCCAGCAGCTTGGAGAGAACCGGTGAAGCTTTCTTT. Amino acid sequence: CASSLERTGEAFF. The chain employs TRBV5-1 and TRBJ1-1; D is ambiguous. This CDR3 is 13 amino acids long. Per germline, CDR1 SGHRS and CDR2 YFSETQ. Trimming pared 0 bases from V and 7 bases from J, leaving 10 bases between.